This TCR beta chain was sequenced in a study of vaccination effects on CD4 cells after COVID-19. Study-level findings and limits: Marked clonal contraction was seen late after vaccination (in both infection- and vaccine-induced clones).

Isolating CD4+ T cells followed approximately 10 days of culture. Participants completed two doses of the BNT162b2 or mRNA-1273 vaccine. The vaccine recipients had no prior SARS-CoV-2 infection, with negative nucleocapsid antibodies. At days 3 and 7, half of the medium was exchanged for IL-2 medium. Clones were sequenced by immunoSEQ multiplex PCR, and TCRdb holds only the in-frame ones, with some missing. The data contain 45,000 to 60,000 clones, 70% of them singletons. Of note for this clone: The antigen is not known.

V dropped 6 bases and J dropped 4; count of bases not matched to a gene: 7. The CDR3 consists of 14 residues. The germline gives CDR1 MDHEN, CDR2 SYDVKM. The V gene is TRBV28, the J gene TRBJ1-2; TRBD1 agrees at 8 bases. This clonotype was obtained from a human donor who received a COVID-19 vaccine. This material consisted of CD4+ T cells from PBMCs cultured without peptide, taken after COVID-19 vaccination. CDR3 amino acids: CASRPGTGGYGYTF. The CDR3 DNA follows: TGTGCCAGCAGGCCCGGGACAGGTGGCTATGGCTACACCTTC.